These 12 T cell receptor beta chains were all obtained from the same sample, sequenced in a study of T cell responses to AZD1222 COVID-19 vaccine. The data were produced by immunoSEQ multiplex PCR, yet TCRdb's version contains in-frame clones alone and is incomplete. The sample consists of tens of thousands of clones, approximately 90% of them appearing once. The specimen comprised peripheral blood, sampled 28 days after the second AZD1222 dose. The receptors stem from an adult who received the AZD1222 COVID-19 vaccine.

V and J are TRBV7-9 and TRBJ1-3; 11 nucleotides line up with TRBD1. CDR3 length equals 16 residues. V gave up 5 bases and J gave up 5 bases; unmatched junction bases: 8. Germline loops: CDR1 SEHNR, CDR2 FQNEAQ (reference sequence). The CDR3 region has the DNA TGTGCCAGCAGCCACGGGACAGGGGGTGGACGAAACACCATATATTTT. This encodes CASSHGTGGGRNTIYF.

This rearrangement joins TRBV5-6 to TRBJ1-5, with D unresolved. Germline CDR1 SGHDT, CDR2 YYEEEE. CDR3 length: 14 amino acids. Trimming removed 5 bases from V and 0 bases from J, with 9 bases in between. CDR3: CASSGRYSNQPQHF. The CDR3 nucleotides read TGTGCCAGCAGTGGACGATATAGCAATCAGCCCCAGCATTTT.

The rearrangement links TRBV11-2 to TRBJ1-1; weak D call: TRBD1 (5 bases). The length of the CDR3 is 19 residues. V was clipped by 0 bases and J by 3 bases, with 23 bases between them. The V gene's germline CDR1 is SGHAT and CDR2 FQNNGV. The DNA of the CDR3 is TGTGCCAGCAGCTTAGACCCCCTAGACAGCCCAATCTTATACACTGAAGCTTTCTTT. Translation: CASSLDPLDSPILYTEAFF.

The CDR3 protein is CASSEYQDSDPQYF. The CDR3 DNA sequence: TGTGCCAGCAGTGAATATCAGGACTCGGATCCGCAGTATTTT. V and J are TRBV25-1 and TRBJ2-3, with D possibly matching TRBD2 (5 bases). Trimming cost V 0 bases and J 10 bases, with 14 bases left between them. The CDR3 has 14 amino acids. Germline lookup yields CDR1 MGHDK and CDR2 SYGVNS.

The CDR3 nucleotides read TGTGCCAGCAGTTTTTCGGGGGCAGGGAACACTGAAGCTTTCTTT. It is translated as CASSFSGAGNTEAFF. The rearrangement uses TRBV27 and TRBJ1-1; the D gene is possibly TRBD1 (6 bases). Looked up from germline, CDR1 is MNHEY and CDR2 is SMNVEV (reference sequence). Trimming removed 3 bases from V and 1 base from J, with 12 bases in between. This CDR3 has 15 amino acids.

This chain links TRBV5-5 with TRBJ1-3, with no clear D. The V gene's germline CDR1 is SGHKS and CDR2 YYEKEE (reference sequence). The CDR3 has 15 residues. Trimming took 0 bases from V and 3 from J, leaving 10 bases between them. The CDR3 coding sequence is TGTGCCAGCAGCTTGGATGCCGGGAGTGGAAACACCATATATTTT. This encodes CASSLDAGSGNTIYF.

The chain carries TRBV11-2 and TRBJ1-3; D is undetermined. The V end was cut by 3 bases, the J end by 3 bases, with 0 bases between. The CDR3 runs to 11 residues. In germline, CDR1 is SGHAT, CDR2 FQNNGV. As DNA, the CDR3 is TGTGCCAGCAGCTTTGGAAACACCATATATTTT. The encoded protein is CASSFGNTIYF. The variable domain in full, completed from reference TRBV11-2 and TRBJ1-3, reads EAGVAQSPRYKIIEKRQSVAFWCNPISGHATLYWYQQILGQGPKLLIQFQNNGVVDDSQLPKDRFSAERLKGVDSTLKIQPAKLEDSAVYLCASSFGNTIYFGEGSWLTVV.

The genes are TRBV3-1 (or the pseudogene TRBV3-2) and TRBJ1-5; D is unresolved. This CDR3 is 14 amino acids long. Germline V gives CDR1 LGHDT, CDR2 YNNKEL (reference sequence). The V and J ends lost 6 bases and 5 bases respectively, with 14 bases between them. CDR3 in amino acids: CASSYGRGYQPQHF. The CDR3 nucleotides are TGTGCCAGCAGTTACGGCCGAGGGTATCAGCCCCAGCATTTT.

The chain is built from TRBV7-9 and TRBJ1-1; weak D call: TRBD1 (6 bases). From germline, CDR1 is SEHNR and CDR2 FQNEAQ (reference sequence). Trimming pared 5 bases from V and 8 bases from J, leaving 21 bases between. CDR3 length: 15 amino acids. In DNA, the CDR3 is TGTGCCAGCAGCCGTCTCAGGGGATCGGTGGTAGAAGCTTTCTTT. It translates to CASSRLRGSVVEAFF.

This chain uses TRBV30 with TRBJ2-3, with D tentatively TRBD1 (5 bases). The CDR3 has 16 amino acids. Germline V gene data show CDR1 as GTSNPN and CDR2 as SVGIG (reference sequence). The ends were cut back, 2 bases at V and 5 bases at J, with 20 bases in the middle. The CDR3 sequence is CAWSPWTPQGGDTQYF. CDR3 nucleotides: TGTGCCTGGAGTCCTTGGACCCCCCAGGGCGGAGATACGCAGTATTTT.

This chain connects TRBV19 to TRBJ2-5; 13 nucleotides match TRBD2. The length of the CDR3 is 15 residues. The V and J ends lost 10 bases and 5 bases, in that order; junction bases with no gene match: 10. Germline values: CDR1 LNHDA, CDR2 SQIVND (reference sequence). The CDR3 DNA reads as TGTGCCACCCGACTAGCGGGAGGTGGAGGGGAGACCCAGTACTTC. Translated: CATRLAGGGGETQYF.

V is TRBV6-5 and J is TRBJ2-1; the match to TRBD2 covers 9 bases. The CDR3 contains 14 residues. V dropped 0 bases and J dropped 6; count of bases not matched to a gene: 0. In germline, CDR1 is MNHEY, CDR2 SVGAGI. The CDR3 region is CASSYSTSGNEQFF. In DNA form, the CDR3 reads TGTGCCAGCAGTTACTCGACTAGCGGCAATGAGCAGTTCTTC.